This TCR beta chain was retrieved from a study of PD-L1 blockade in urothelial cancer. The table came from immunoSEQ multiplex PCR; TCRdb's copy has only in-frame clones and leaves some out. This table holds around 50,000 clones, roughly 88% found once. Noted time point: peripheral blood 6 weeks after treatment start. Germline V CDR1 and CDR2: SGHDT, YYEEEE. Trimming took 3 bases from V and 7 from J; bases not matched to a gene: 15. The CDR3 length is 16 residues. Sample: PBMCs, taken around atezolizumab (anti-PD-L1) treatment. This TCR derives from a man aged 45-65 years with urothelial cancer. The rearrangement uses TRBV5-6 and TRBJ2-7; 8 bases fit TRBD2. The CDR3 DNA sequence: TGTGCCAGCAGCTCCCCACTCCGCGGCTTAGCGGGGGAGCAGTACTTC. It translates to CASSSPLRGLAGEQYF.